This T cell receptor (beta chain) came from a study of T-cell memory formation after mild COVID-19. The V and J ends lost 0 bases and 7 bases, in that order; junction bases with no gene match: 6. Germline CDR1 is MGHRA and CDR2 is YSYEKL. The CDR3 is 15 residues long. The table lists this clonotype with a few counts. TCRdb itself ran the 5' RACE reads through MiXCR, one entry per CDR3 protein. The sample contains some 350,000 distinct CDR3 sequences, over 10% of which appear only once. The sequencing input was PBMCs or a T cell subset sorted from them (not recorded which). The chain links TRBV4-1 to TRBJ1-5, with 7 bases aligning to TRBD1. The sequence derives from a man between 18 and 35 years old who had mild COVID-19 (a few samples of this study predate the infection). Cell type and time point are not known. The CDR3 sequence: CASSQDPRGMQPQHF. For the CDR3, the DNA is TGCGCCAGCAGCCAAGACCCCAGGGGGATGCAGCCCCAGCATTTT.